The TCR beta chain under discussion was sequenced for a study of T cell changes during pregnancy in multiple sclerosis. Generated by immunoSEQ multiplex PCR, the TCRdb table keeps only in-frame clones and is missing some. This sample has about 36,000 clones, with 88% found just once. V was pared by 3 bases and J by 1 base, with 14 bases between. CDR1 and CDR2 (germline): SEHNR, FQNEAQ (reference sequence). The CDR3 is made up of 16 amino acids. This chain uses TRBV7-9 with TRBJ2-3, with TRBD1 as a possible D gene (5 bases). Sample: CD4+ T cells from peripheral blood mononuclear cells, taken in the first trimester of pregnancy. This TCR was sampled from a female donor with multiple sclerosis, enrolled in a pregnancy study. The CDR3 sequence: CASSLGPARGTDTQYF. Written as DNA, the CDR3 is TGTGCCAGCAGCTTGGGGCCGGCCAGGGGCACAGATACGCAGTATTTT.